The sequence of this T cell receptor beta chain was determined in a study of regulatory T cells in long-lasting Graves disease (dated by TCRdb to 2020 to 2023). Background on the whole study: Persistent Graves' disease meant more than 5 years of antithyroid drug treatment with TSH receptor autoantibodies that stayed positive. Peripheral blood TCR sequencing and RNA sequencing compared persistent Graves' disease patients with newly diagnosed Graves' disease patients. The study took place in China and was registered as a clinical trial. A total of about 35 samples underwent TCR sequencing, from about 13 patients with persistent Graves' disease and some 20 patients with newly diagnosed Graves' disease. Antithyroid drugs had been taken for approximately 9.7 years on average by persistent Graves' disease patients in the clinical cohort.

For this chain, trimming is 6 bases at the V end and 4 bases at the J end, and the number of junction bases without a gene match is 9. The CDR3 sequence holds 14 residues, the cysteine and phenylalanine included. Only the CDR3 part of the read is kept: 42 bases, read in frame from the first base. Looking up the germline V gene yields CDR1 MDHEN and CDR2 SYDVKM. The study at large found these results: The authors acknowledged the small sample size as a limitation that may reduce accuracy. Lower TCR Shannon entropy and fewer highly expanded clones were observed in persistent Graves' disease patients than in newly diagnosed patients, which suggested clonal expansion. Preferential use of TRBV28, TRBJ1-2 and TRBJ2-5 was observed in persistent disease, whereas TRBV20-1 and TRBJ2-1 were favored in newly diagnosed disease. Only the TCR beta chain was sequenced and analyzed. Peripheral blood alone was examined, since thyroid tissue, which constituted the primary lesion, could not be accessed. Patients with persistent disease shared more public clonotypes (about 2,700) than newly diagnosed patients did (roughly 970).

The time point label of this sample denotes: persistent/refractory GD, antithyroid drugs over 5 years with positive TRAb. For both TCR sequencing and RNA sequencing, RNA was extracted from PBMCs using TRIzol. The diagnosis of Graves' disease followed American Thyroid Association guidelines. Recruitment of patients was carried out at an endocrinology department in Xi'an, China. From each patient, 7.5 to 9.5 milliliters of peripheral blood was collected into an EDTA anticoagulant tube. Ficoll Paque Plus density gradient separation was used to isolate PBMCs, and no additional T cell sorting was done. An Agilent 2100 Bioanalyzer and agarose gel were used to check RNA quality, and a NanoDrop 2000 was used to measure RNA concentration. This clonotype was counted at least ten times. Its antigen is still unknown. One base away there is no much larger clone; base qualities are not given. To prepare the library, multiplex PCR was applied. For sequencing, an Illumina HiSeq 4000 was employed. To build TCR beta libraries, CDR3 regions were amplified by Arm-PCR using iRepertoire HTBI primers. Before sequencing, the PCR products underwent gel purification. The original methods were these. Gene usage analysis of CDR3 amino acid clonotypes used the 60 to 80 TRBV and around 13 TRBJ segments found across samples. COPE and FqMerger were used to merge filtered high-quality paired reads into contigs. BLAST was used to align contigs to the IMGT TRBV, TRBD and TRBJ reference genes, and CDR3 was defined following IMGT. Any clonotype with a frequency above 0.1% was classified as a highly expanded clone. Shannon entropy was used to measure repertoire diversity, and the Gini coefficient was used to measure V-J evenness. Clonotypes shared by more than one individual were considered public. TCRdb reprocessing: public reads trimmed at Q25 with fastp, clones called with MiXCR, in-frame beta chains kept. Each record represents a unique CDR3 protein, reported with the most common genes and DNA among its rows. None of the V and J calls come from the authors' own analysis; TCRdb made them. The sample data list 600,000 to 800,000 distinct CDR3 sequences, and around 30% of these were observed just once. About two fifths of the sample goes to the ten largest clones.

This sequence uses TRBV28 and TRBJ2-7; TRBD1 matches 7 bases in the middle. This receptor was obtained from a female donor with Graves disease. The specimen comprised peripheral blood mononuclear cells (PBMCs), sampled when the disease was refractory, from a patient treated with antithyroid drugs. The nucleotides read TGTGCCAGCAGCAAACAGGGGTATTCATACGAGCAGTACTTC. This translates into CASSKQGYSYEQYF.